This T cell receptor beta chain was found in a study of cytomegalovirus exposure and HLA in healthy donors. On the study more broadly: The same platform was used for the 120 validation repertoires and the 650 to 800 first-cohort repertoires, a later analysis reported.

On this clone itself: Its antigen is unknown.

The validation cohort, a group of around 120 subjects, included the donors and was separate from the approximately 650-subject first cohort. The germline V gene has CDR1 SEHNR and CDR2 FQNEAQ (reference sequence). Trimming took 4 bases from V and 5 from J, leaving 17 bases between them. The CDR3 length is 16 residues. Study results and caveats: The classifier was said to identify cytomegalovirus status with high specificity and sensitivity.

Libraries were prepared by immunoSEQ multiplex PCR; TCRdb keeps only in-frame clonotypes and omits some of them. This sample carries 50,000 to 65,000 clones, 95% to 97% of them seen once, and the ten largest clones take 0.9% to 1.5%. The sample taken for sequencing was PBMCs. The sequence was obtained from a woman between 18 and 29 years old in good health and CMV-seronegative. The chain recombines TRBV7-9 with TRBJ1-4, with D tentatively TRBD1 (6 bases). CDR3: CASSSPAGGRNEKLFF. Here the CDR3 DNA reads TGTGCCAGCAGCTCCCCGGCCGGGGGGCGAAATGAAAAACTGTTTTTT.